These T cell receptor beta chains were read from a single sample in a study of blood T cell repertoires in COVID-19. Assay: immunoSEQ multiplex PCR; the TCRdb copy retains only in-frame clones and omits some. The sample lists 270,000 or so clones; around 89% were seen once. Sequencing used peripheral blood. These receptors came from a woman aged 55-70 years with COVID-19, enrolled during active disease. CDR3s leave out the opening cysteine and the closing phenylalanine or tryptophan.

V gene	J gene	CDR3 protein
TRBV2	TRBJ1-1	ASRTSGGWTEAF
TRBV6-5	TRBJ1-6	ASRNRAVGSPLH
TRBV19	TRBJ1-2	ASSGTGGYGYT
TRBV19	TRBJ1-2	ASSIPGQGKGYT
TRBV19	TRBJ2-4	ASSIGWRGGWSKNIQY
TRBV2	TRBJ2-3	ASSEAGTDTQY
TRBV30	TRBJ1-2	AWTGDGYGYT
TRBV7-2	TRBJ2-1	ASSSLQGVDNEQF
TRBV6-1	TRBJ2-3	ASSDLAGGRDTQY
TRBV7-5	TRBJ2-7	ANRPRQITYEQY
TRBV7-9	TRBJ1-5	ASSLGASEGNQPQH
TRBV5-5	TRBJ2-7	ASSFDRAQGSYEQY
TRBV10-3	TRBJ1-6	AISSPGGQGDYNSPLH
TRBV19	TRBJ1-2	ASSIGEATYGYT
TRBV21-1	TRBJ1-2	ASTRGEFYGYT
TRBV3-1/TRBV3-2	TRBJ1-2	ASSQNRAGGYGYT
TRBV12-5	TRBJ1-1	ASGSDTNTEAF
TRBV19	TRBJ1-1	ASKRTVNTEAF
TRBV5-1	TRBJ2-5	ASSLLPGGPVETQY
TRBV7-2	TRBJ2-5	ASSFRAVGRSQY
TRBV18	TRBJ2-2	ASSQSLAVNTGELF
TRBV4-3	TRBJ1-5	ASSQDTGLSNQPQH
TRBV7-2	TRBJ2-2	ASSLDRAGELF
TRBV6-5	TRBJ1-1	ASISLNTEAF
TRBV7-3	TRBJ1-4	ATGRVSLNEKLF
TRBV10-3	TRBJ1-4	AISERSGDNEKLF
TRBV27	TRBJ1-2	ASSSDQSTAYT
TRBV27	TRBJ2-3	ASSLGGERDTQY
TRBV6-5	TRBJ2-1	ASNRGSGDEQF
TRBV11-3	TRBJ2-7	ASSLYGGAYEQY
TRBV6-2/TRBV6-3	TRBJ2-2	ASSNPSPGLTTGELF
TRBV5-4	TRBJ2-7	ASSKTSGGAAPHEQY
TRBV2	TRBJ1-3	ASSQGGSGNTIY
TRBV27	TRBJ2-1	ASSLRTSFNNEQF
TRBV7-2	TRBJ1-1	ASSRQGGTEAF
TRBV6-2/TRBV6-3	TRBJ1-3	ASSYSAIRSSGNTIY
TRBV5-8	TRBJ1-6	ASSLEQGRNSPLH
TRBV7-9	TRBJ1-6	ASSQGSGGSNSPLH
TRBV4-2	TRBJ1-2	ASSHPDRGNYGYT
TRBV7-8	TRBJ1-2	ASSSHSGTGDNYGYT
TRBV2	TRBJ2-5	ASSENLAGPGETQY
TRBV27	TRBJ2-2	ASSPRGGNTGELF
TRBV11-2	TRBJ1-1	ASSLDRLSTEAF